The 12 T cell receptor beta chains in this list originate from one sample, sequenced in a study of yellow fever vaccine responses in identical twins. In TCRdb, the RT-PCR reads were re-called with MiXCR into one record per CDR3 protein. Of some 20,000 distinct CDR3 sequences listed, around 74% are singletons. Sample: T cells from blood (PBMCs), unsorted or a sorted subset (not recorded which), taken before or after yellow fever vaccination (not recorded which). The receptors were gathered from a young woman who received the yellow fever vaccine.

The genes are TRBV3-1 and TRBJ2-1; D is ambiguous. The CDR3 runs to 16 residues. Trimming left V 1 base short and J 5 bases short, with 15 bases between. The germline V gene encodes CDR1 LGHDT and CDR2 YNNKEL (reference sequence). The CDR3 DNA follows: TGTGCCAGCAGCCAAGCACCCGGGTCACCACACAATGAGCAGTTCTTC. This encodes CASSQAPGSPHNEQFF.

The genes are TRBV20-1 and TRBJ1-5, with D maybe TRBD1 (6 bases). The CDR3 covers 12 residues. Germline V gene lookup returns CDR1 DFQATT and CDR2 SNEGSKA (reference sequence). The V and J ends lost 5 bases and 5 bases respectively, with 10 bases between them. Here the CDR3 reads CSAGRTDQPQHF. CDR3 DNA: TGCAGTGCTGGAAGGACAGATCAGCCCCAGCATTTT.

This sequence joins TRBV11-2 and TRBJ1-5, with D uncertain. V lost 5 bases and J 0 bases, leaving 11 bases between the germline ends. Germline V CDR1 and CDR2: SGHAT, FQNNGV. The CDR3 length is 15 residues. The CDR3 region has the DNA TGTGCCAGCAGCCTCGGGGAGTTTAGCAATCAGCCCCAGCATTTT. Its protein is CASSLGEFSNQPQHF.

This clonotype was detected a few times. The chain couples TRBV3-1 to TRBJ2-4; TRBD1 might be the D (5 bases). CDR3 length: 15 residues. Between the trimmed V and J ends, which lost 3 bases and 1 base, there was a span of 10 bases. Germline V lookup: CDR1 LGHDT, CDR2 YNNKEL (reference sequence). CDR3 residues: CASSQEGVAKNIQYF. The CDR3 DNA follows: TGTGCCAGCAGCCAGGAAGGGGTTGCCAAAAACATTCAGTACTTC.

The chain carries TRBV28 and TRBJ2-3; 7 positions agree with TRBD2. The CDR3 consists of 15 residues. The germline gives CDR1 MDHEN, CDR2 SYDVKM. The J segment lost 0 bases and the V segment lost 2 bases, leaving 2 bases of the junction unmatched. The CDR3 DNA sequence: TGTGCCAGCAGTTTAGCGGGAGAAAGCACAGATACGCAGTATTTT. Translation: CASSLAGESTDTQYF.

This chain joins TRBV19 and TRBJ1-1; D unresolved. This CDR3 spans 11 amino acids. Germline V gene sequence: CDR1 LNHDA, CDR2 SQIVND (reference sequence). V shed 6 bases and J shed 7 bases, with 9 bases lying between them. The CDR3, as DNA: TGTGCCAGTAGCCGAAGATATGAAGCTTTCTTT. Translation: CASSRRYEAFF.

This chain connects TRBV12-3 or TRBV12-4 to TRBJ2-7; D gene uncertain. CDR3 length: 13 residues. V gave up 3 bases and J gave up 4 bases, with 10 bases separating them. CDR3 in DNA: TGTGCCAGCAGTTTCCCTGGCGGTTACGAGCAGTACTTC. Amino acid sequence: CASSFPGGYEQYF.

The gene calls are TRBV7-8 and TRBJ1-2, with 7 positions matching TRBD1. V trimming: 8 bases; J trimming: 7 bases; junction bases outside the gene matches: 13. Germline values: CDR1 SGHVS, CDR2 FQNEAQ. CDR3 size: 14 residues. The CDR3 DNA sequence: TGTGCCAGCGGCCCGGGAGGGGGCACAGGTGGCTACACCTTC. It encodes CASGPGGGTGGYTF.

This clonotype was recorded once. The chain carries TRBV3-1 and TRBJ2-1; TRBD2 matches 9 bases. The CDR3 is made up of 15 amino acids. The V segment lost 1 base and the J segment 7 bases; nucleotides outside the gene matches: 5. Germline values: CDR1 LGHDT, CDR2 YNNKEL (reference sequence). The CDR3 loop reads CASSQGTSVRNEQFF. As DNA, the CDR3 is TGTGCCAGCAGCCAAGGGACTAGCGTAAGAAATGAGCAGTTCTTC.

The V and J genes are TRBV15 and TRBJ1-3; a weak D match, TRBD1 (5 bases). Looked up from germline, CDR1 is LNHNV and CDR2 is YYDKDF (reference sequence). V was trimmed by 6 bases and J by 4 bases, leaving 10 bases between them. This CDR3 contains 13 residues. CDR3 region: CATRRGAGNTIYF. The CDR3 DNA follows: TGTGCCACCAGGAGGGGCGCCGGAAACACCATATATTTT.

The CDR3 protein is CSVEGDSATSGSTYEQYF. The CDR3 bases are TGCAGCGTAGAGGGGGACAGCGCCACTAGCGGGAGTACATACGAGCAGTACTTC. J is TRBJ2-7 and V is TRBV29-1, with 11 nucleotides matching TRBD2. Germline lookup yields CDR1 SQVTM and CDR2 ANQGSEA. The CDR3 has 18 residues. V shed 6 bases and J 4 bases; nucleotides not matched to a gene: 20.

DNA for the CDR3: TGTGCCAGCAGTTTAGACGGGAGGACAGGGGGCGAGGACTATGGCTACACCTTC. It encodes CASSLDGRTGGEDYGYTF. The chain links TRBV12-3 or TRBV12-4 to TRBJ1-2; 11 bases line up with TRBD1. This CDR3 region has 18 residues. Germline trimming cut 1 base from V and 3 bases from J; bases unmatched to any gene: 10.